These 6 T cell receptor beta chains were sequenced from one sample in a study of blood T cell repertoires in COVID-19. The protocol was immunoSEQ multiplex PCR, while the TCRdb copy is restricted to in-frame clones and leaves out a portion. This sample has 270,000 or so clones, with 80% to 90% found just once. The source material was peripheral blood. All receptors derive from a middle-aged woman who had recovered from COVID-19.

V usage is TRBV18 and J usage is TRBJ2-7; 7 nucleotides match TRBD1. This CDR3 has 13 residues. V dropped 6 bases and J dropped 6; count of bases not matched to a gene: 8. From germline, CDR1 is KGHSH and CDR2 LQKENI. DNA for the CDR3: TGTGCCAGCTCTCTGGACAGGCTGGGCGAGCAGTACGTC. Amino acid sequence: CASSLDRLGEQYV.

The chain joins TRBV12-3 or TRBV12-4 to TRBJ2-3; D is perhaps TRBD2 (6 bases). CDR3 size: 11 residues. The V end was cut by 7 bases, the J end by 11 bases, with 13 bases between. CDR3 coding DNA: TGTGCCAGCACCTGGGGGGAAAAGCAGTATTTT. Protein sequence: CASTWGEKQYF.

The chain couples TRBV2 to TRBJ2-5, with 7 bases that match TRBD2. The CDR3 has 12 residues. V lost 7 bases to trimming and J lost 3 bases; unmatched junction nucleotides: 2. Germline V CDR1 and CDR2: SNHLY, FYNNEI. CDR3 nucleotides: TGTGCCAGCACCGGGACTAAAGAGACCCAGTACTTC. This codes for CASTGTKETQYF.

This clone was counted between two and nine times. The chain carries TRBV19 and TRBJ1-2; 8 bases map to TRBD1. The CDR3 loop spans 17 amino acids. J was trimmed by 6 bases and V by 6 bases; bases with no gene match: 18. Germline V gene data show CDR1 as LNHDA and CDR2 as SQIVND (reference sequence). Here the CDR3 DNA reads TGTGCCAGTAGGGCCAAAATACGGACAGGGCGGGTAGATGGCTACACCTTC. It yields the protein CASRAKIRTGRVDGYTF.

The chain joins TRBV30 to TRBJ1-2, with 7 bases fitting TRBD1. Germline V gene lookup returns CDR1 GTSNPN and CDR2 SVGIG (reference sequence). V gave up 0 bases and J gave up 7 bases; unmatched junction bases: 11. The CDR3 spans 15 residues. The CDR3 sequence is CAWSVRSWAGGGYTF. The CDR3 DNA reads TGTGCCTGGAGTGTACGGAGCTGGGCAGGGGGTGGCTACACCTTC.

The chain is built from TRBV7-8 and TRBJ2-5, with D perhaps TRBD2 (6 bases). CDR1 and CDR2 from the germline V gene are SGHVS and FQNEAQ. The CDR3 has 17 residues. Deletions cut 5 bases from V and 5 bases from J, with 24 bases between. The CDR3 nucleotides read TGTGCCAGCAGCCCTAGCCAGCCTAGCGCCCGGGAGGAGACCCAGTACTTC. This encodes CASSPSQPSAREETQYF.